These 5 T cell receptor beta chains share one sample of origin, sequenced in a study of beta chain features in type 1 diabetes (dated by TCRdb to 2016 to 2019). Overall study results and their limits: Type 1 diabetes patients showed a moderate but significant shortening of TCRB CDR3 length in all four CD4+ subsets.

The library came from the immunoSEQ multiplex PCR assay. The entire isolated RNA was reverse transcribed using the High Capacity cDNA Reverse Transcription Kit, and thus expressed TCRB transcripts were sequenced. Here the immuneACCESS table is served through TCRdb, limited to in-frame sequences with V and J called. Missing clones are a known gap in these copies; in checked studies unresolved V genes cover under half, and the rest lacks a known reason. The sample profile shows roughly 180,000 clones; approximately 7.8% of them were found once. The ten largest clonotypes hold approximately 1% of the sample. These TCRs are of unknown antigen specificity. The sample consisted of central memory CD4+ T cells from blood. These receptors all stem from a woman aged 40-49 years with type 1 diabetes.

Regarding this clone: One junction end disagrees with the germline gene, perhaps due to a read error. The chain employs TRBV20-1 and TRBJ1-2, with D maybe TRBD1 (6 bases). This CDR3 is 8 amino acids long. The V gene's germline CDR1 is DFQATT and CDR2 SNEGSKA (reference sequence). The CDR3 nucleotides are TGCGGCCTACGGGGGGGGGCGTTC. It yields the protein CGLRGGAF.

The sample holds a few counts of this clone. The V gene is TRBV19, the J gene TRBJ2-7; D is possibly TRBD1 (6 bases). V shed 6 bases and J shed 7 bases, with 13 bases lying between them. There are 12 residues in the CDR3. Germline-derived CDR1 and CDR2 are LNHDA and SQIVND (reference sequence). CDR3 residues: CASSVAGEEQYF. DNA of the CDR3: TGTGCCAGTAGCGTCGCAGGGGAAGAGCAGTACTTC.

This chain links TRBV5-1 with TRBJ2-3; 11 bases align to TRBD1. With V trimmed by 1 base and J by 4 bases, 8 bases remained unmatched. The CDR3 is made up of 17 amino acids. Germline CDR1 reads SGHRS; CDR2 reads YFSETQ. This CDR3 reads CASSLFTGTGGSDTQYF. The DNA of the CDR3 is TGCGCCAGCAGCTTGTTTACGGGGACAGGGGGGTCAGATACGCAGTATTTT. The whole variable domain, filled in from reference TRBV5-1 and TRBJ2-3, reads KAGVTQTPRYLIKTRGQQVTLSCSPISGHRSVSWYQQTPGQGLQFLFEYFSETQRNKGNFPGRFSGRQFSNSRSEMNVSTLELGDSALYLCASSLFTGTGGSDTQYFGPGTRLTVL.

The J gene is TRBJ2-4, the V gene TRBV28, with D perhaps matching TRBD2 (5 bases). The length of the CDR3 is 14 residues. The ends were cut back, 10 bases at V and 0 bases at J, with 13 bases in the middle. CDR1 is MDHEN and CDR2 is SYDVKM in the germline V gene. The CDR3 DNA is TGTGCCACCCGCGAAGCGGTAGCCAAAAACATTCAGTACTTC. Translated, it gives CATREAVAKNIQYF.

The chain joins TRBV28 to TRBJ1-3; D unclear. Per germline, CDR1 MDHEN and CDR2 SYDVKM. The CDR3 covers 12 residues. With 8 bases removed from V and 0 bases from J, the gap between germline ends came to 5 bases. CDR3 region: CASLSSGNTIYF. In DNA form, the CDR3 reads TGTGCCAGCTTGAGCTCTGGAAACACCATATATTTT.